This T cell receptor (beta chain) was captured in a study of blood T cells in healthy people across ages. The CDR3 runs 15 residues. Germline CDR1 is LNHNV and CDR2 is YYDKDF (reference sequence). The V end lost 5 bases, the J end lost 2 bases, and 15 bases lay between the germline ends. The use of a sample-barcoded 5' primer and a J-beta primer mix characterized a second PCR of about 6 to 12 cycles. TCRdb processed the 5' RACE reads anew with MiXCR; each CDR3 protein has one entry. The sample lists 1.5 million to 2 million distinct CDR3 sequences; more than 35% were seen once. The receptor comes from a human donor in good health. The chain combines TRBV15 with TRBJ1-2; D gene ambiguous. Sequences were obtained from blood. The CDR3 sequence is CATSLRVSPNYGYTF. The CDR3 DNA reads as TGTGCCACCAGCCTTAGGGTATCACCAAACTATGGCTACACCTTC.